This T cell receptor (beta chain) was sequenced for a study of OX40 agonist ivuxolimab in advanced cancers. Repertoires were generated with immunoSEQ multiplex PCR, while TCRdb's copy carries only in-frame clones and drops some. The table lists some 100,000 clones, approximately 84% of them singletons. This clone occurred once. Its antigen remains unknown. Germline V gene lookup returns CDR1 SGHRS and CDR2 YFSETQ. The CDR3 has 14 residues. With 6 bases clipped from V and 7 bases from J, the junction kept 8 bases outside the gene matches. Points from the study as a whole: Low normalized T-cell clonal expansion was also seen in some nonresponders.

The starting material was CD4+ or CD8+ T cells sorted from blood, obtained in a trial of the OX40 agonist ivuxolimab. The chain joins TRBV5-1 to TRBJ2-1; 9 positions agree with TRBD2. The sequence came from an adult with an advanced solid tumor such as melanoma, head and neck, liver or kidney cancer. Here the CDR3 DNA reads TGCGCCAGCATGGTTAGCGGGAGTTTGAATGAGCAGTTCTTC. This translates into CASMVSGSLNEQFF.